The entry below gives a single T cell receptor beta chain sequence along with its context. Its cognate antigen is unknown. The germline V gene encodes CDR1 GTSNPN and CDR2 SVGIG (reference sequence). Trimming shortened V by 1 base and J by 0 bases, and 10 bases separated the two germline ends. The CDR3 consists of 16 residues. This sample is drawn from a study of Ad26.COV2.S vaccination and SARS-CoV-2 variants. Study-level background: Each vaccinee took Ad26.COV2.S intramuscularly, once or twice 56 days apart. Findings and caveats of the study: Substantial breadth in spike-specific CD8+ and CD4+ T cell responses was reportedly seen after vaccination.

Sequencing used immunoSEQ multiplex PCR; TCRdb keeps in-frame clones, though not all of them. Altogether a few hundred thousand clones are present, 88% being singletons, with the ten largest covering about 3.5%. The treatment is: 15 to 20 received Ad26.COV2.S at low or high dose, single or two shots; several received placebo; per-sample allocation not given. It was on day 63 after the first vaccine or placebo injection that samples were taken. This specimen was peripheral blood, taken in a trial of Ad26.COV2.S vaccine versus placebo. This receptor was taken from a person aged 18 to 65 who received the Ad26.COV2.S COVID-19 vaccine or a placebo. The V gene is TRBV30, the J gene TRBJ2-6, with D possibly TRBD2 on 7 matching bases. CDR3 protein: CAWSEGGVSGANVLTF. The CDR3 DNA reads TGTGCCTGGAGTGAGGGGGGGGTCTCTGGGGCCAACGTCCTGACTTTC.